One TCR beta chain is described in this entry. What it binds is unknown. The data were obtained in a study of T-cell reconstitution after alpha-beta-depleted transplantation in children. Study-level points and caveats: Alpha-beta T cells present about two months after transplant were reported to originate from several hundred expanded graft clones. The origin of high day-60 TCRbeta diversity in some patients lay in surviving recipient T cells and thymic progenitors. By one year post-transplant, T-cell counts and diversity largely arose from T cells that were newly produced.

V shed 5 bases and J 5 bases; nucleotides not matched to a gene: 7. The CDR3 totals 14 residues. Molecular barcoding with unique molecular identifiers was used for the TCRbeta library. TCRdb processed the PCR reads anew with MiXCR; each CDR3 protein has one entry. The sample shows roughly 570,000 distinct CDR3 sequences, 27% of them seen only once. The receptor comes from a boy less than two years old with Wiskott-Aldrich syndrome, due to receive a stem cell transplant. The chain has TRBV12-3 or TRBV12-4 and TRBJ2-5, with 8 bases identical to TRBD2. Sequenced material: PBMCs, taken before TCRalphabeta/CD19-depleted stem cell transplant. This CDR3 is CASSPPGLVETQYF. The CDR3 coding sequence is TGTGCCAGCAGTCCTCCGGGACTAGTGGAGACCCAGTACTTC.